The 28 T cell receptor beta chains given below trace back to one sample, sequenced in a study of Ad26.COV2.S vaccination and SARS-CoV-2 variants. Treatment noted: roughly 18 received Ad26.COV2.S at low or high dose, single or two shots; 5 received placebo; per-sample allocation not given. Samples analyzed were those drawn on day 63 after the first vaccine or placebo injection. Sequencing was performed with immunoSEQ multiplex PCR; in TCRdb, only in-frame clones are kept and a portion is missing. In the table there are a few hundred thousand clones, around 87% of which are singletons. Sequencing was performed on peripheral blood, taken in a trial of Ad26.COV2.S vaccine versus placebo. Source of these receptors: a person aged 18 to 65 who received the Ad26.COV2.S COVID-19 vaccine or a placebo.

This chain uses TRBV4-1 with TRBJ2-7, with 7 bases identical to TRBD1. Germline CDR1 MGHRA, CDR2 YSYEKL. This CDR3 spans 16 amino acids. V dropped 1 base and J dropped 6; count of bases not matched to a gene: 12. The CDR3 DNA sequence: TGCGCCAGCAGCCAAGGCGGCAGGGGGATAGGAGTCGAGCAGTACTTC. Its protein product is CASSQGGRGIGVEQYF.

The J gene is TRBJ2-7, the V gene TRBV15; no definite D call. Between the trimmed V and J ends, which lost 2 bases and 3 bases, there was a span of 8 bases. The length of the CDR3 is 13 residues. Germline CDR1 reads LNHNV; CDR2 reads YYDKDF (reference sequence). CDR3 in DNA: TGTGCCACCAGCAGAACCCCTCTCTACGAGCAGTACTTC. It codes for CATSRTPLYEQYF.

This chain uses TRBV5-8 with TRBJ1-1; 7 bases are shared with TRBD1. The CDR3 is made up of 14 amino acids. V lost 4 bases to trimming and J lost 5 bases; unmatched junction nucleotides: 8. Looked up from germline, CDR1 is SGHTS and CDR2 is YDEGEE. This CDR3 is CASSPNRGRTEAFF. CDR3 DNA sequence: TGTGCCAGCAGCCCCAACAGGGGAAGGACTGAAGCTTTCTTT. Together with reference TRBV5-8 and TRBJ1-1, the CDR3 gives the full variable domain: EAGVTQSPTHLIKTRGQQATLRCSPISGHTSVYWYQQALGLGLQFLLWYDEGEERNRGNFPPRFSGRQFPNYSSELNVNALELEDSALYLCASSPNRGRTEAFFGQGTRLTVV.

On this clone itself: Distinct nucleotide sequences in the sample also encode this CDR3. The chain recombines TRBV6-5 with TRBJ1-1; no reliable D call. Germline-derived CDR1 and CDR2 are MNHEY and SVGAGI. Trimming stripped 0 bases from V and 0 bases from J, with 2 bases between. This CDR3 is built from 13 residues. CDR3 nucleotide sequence: TGTGCCAGCAGTTACTCTATGAACACTGAAGCTTTCTTT. Translation: CASSYSMNTEAFF.

The J gene is TRBJ2-3, the V gene TRBV11-1, with TRBD1 identical over 7 bases. There are 15 residues in the CDR3. The V gene end was trimmed by 1 base and the J gene end by 4 bases; junction bases not matched to a gene: 5. Per the germline V gene, CDR1 is SGHAT and CDR2 is FQDESV (reference sequence). The CDR3 coding sequence is TGTGCCAGCAGCTTAGATGTTCAGGGGGCAGATACGCAGTATTTT. Translation: CASSLDVQGADTQYF.

The rearrangement uses TRBV5-6 and TRBJ1-1; 8 bases align to TRBD1. Germline-derived CDR1 and CDR2 are SGHDT and YYEEEE. The ends lost 1 base at V and 3 bases at J; junction bases unmatched: 2. The CDR3 has 14 amino acids. The CDR3 DNA reads as TGTGCCAGCAGCTTGACAGGGGGTGACACTGAAGCTTTCTTT. Translation gives CASSLTGGDTEAFF.

The chain recombines TRBV13 with TRBJ1-5, with TRBD1 as a possible D gene (5 bases). V shed 3 bases and J shed 0 bases, with 12 bases lying between them. Germline V gene sequence: CDR1 PRHDT, CDR2 FYEKMQ (reference sequence). The CDR3 has 16 residues. CDR3 sequence (DNA): TGTGCCAGCAGCTTGTGGGGGGACCCTAGCAATCAGCCCCAGCATTTT. Residues: CASSLWGDPSNQPQHF.

The CDR3 sequence is CASSRLERGGDEKLFF. DNA of the CDR3: TGTGCCAGCAGCCGGTTAGAGCGAGGGGGAGATGAAAAACTGTTTTTT. The V call is TRBV3-1 (or the pseudogene TRBV3-2), the J call TRBJ1-4, with a tentative D call TRBD1 (6 bases). This CDR3 has 16 residues. Germline CDR1 LGHDT, CDR2 YNNKEL (reference sequence). Trimming took off 4 bases at V and 6 bases at J, with 18 bases between the two ends.

The chain uses TRBV5-1 and TRBJ2-7; TRBD1 matches 7 bases. The germline gives CDR1 SGHRS, CDR2 YFSETQ. The CDR3 extends over 15 amino acids. V shed 3 bases, J shed 2 bases, and the junction held 8 bases outside the gene matches. The CDR3 sequence: CASSSRQGTPYEQYF. In nucleotides, the CDR3 is TGCGCCAGCAGCTCTCGACAGGGAACCCCCTACGAGCAGTACTTC.

This clone occurred many times. V and J are TRBV5-4 and TRBJ2-7; D unresolved. Germline assignment: CDR1 SGHNT and CDR2 YYREEE (reference sequence). CDR3 length: 10 residues. V was shortened by 6 bases and J by 1 base, with 2 bases between the two germline ends. The CDR3 DNA reads TGTGCCAGCAAATCCTACGAGCAGTACTTC. Amino acids: CASKSYEQYF.

This chain links TRBV9 with TRBJ1-1, with D perhaps TRBD1 (6 bases). Trimming shortened V by 0 bases and J by 3 bases, and 9 bases separated the two germline ends. In germline, CDR1 is SGDLS, CDR2 YYNGEE. This CDR3 has 14 amino acids. The CDR3 spells CASSVEAGDTEAFF. The CDR3 nucleotides read TGTGCCAGCAGCGTAGAGGCAGGGGACACTGAAGCTTTCTTT.

This clone has just one count. The CDR3 DNA follows: TGTGCCAGCTCACCACCCGAGTTCTCTGGAAACACCATATATTTT. The encoded protein is CASSPPEFSGNTIYF. This chain links TRBV18 with TRBJ1-3; no firm D call. Trimming stripped 0 bases from V and 0 bases from J, with 6 bases between. The CDR3 sequence is 15 residues long. Germline lookup yields CDR1 KGHSH and CDR2 LQKENI. The entire variable domain, with the rest obtained from reference TRBV18 and TRBJ1-3, is as follows: NAGVMQNPRHLVRRRGQEARLRCSPMKGHSHVYWYRQLPEEGLKFMVYLQKENIIDESGMPKERFSAEFPKEGPSILRIQQVVRGDSAAYFCASSPPEFSGNTIYFGEGSWLTVV.

This clone was observed a single time. V gene TRBV5-4 combines with J gene TRBJ2-7; a possible D gene is TRBD1 (5 bases). This CDR3 comprises 15 residues. CDR1 is SGHNT and CDR2 is YYREEE in the germline V gene (reference sequence). Trimming stripped 0 bases from V and 6 bases from J, with 16 bases between. The CDR3 nucleotides are TGTGCCAGCAGCTTGGCCGGTTCGTCAGGGCGCGAGCAGTACTTC. It yields the protein CASSLAGSSGREQYF.

V gene TRBV19 combines with J gene TRBJ1-5; D call uncertain. V lost 1 base, J lost 3 bases, and 13 bases lay in between. The CDR3 has 16 residues. Germline V gene data show CDR1 as LNHDA and CDR2 as SQIVND (reference sequence). The CDR3 spells CASSIAGMSYNQPQHF. CDR3 sequence (DNA): TGTGCCAGTAGTATAGCCGGGATGAGTTACAATCAGCCCCAGCATTTT.

This chain links TRBV7-9 with TRBJ2-7; possible D gene TRBD2, 7 bases. This CDR3 has 14 residues. The germline V gene has CDR1 SEHNR and CDR2 FQNEAQ (reference sequence). The germline V and J ends were trimmed by 5 bases and 4 bases, with 15 bases remaining between them. The CDR3 DNA sequence: TGTGCCAGCAGCCTCATAGGGGGGGTTTACGAGCAGTACTTC. Its translation: CASSLIGGVYEQYF.

The chain employs TRBV2 and TRBJ2-5, with D perhaps assigned TRBD1 or TRBD2 (6 bases each). Deletions cut 9 bases from V and 5 bases from J, with 13 bases between. Germline V gives CDR1 SNHLY, CDR2 FYNNEI. This CDR3 comprises 12 residues. CDR3 loop: CARGGRVETQYF. Written as DNA, the CDR3 is TGTGCCAGGGGGGGCAGGGTTGAGACCCAGTACTTC.

V is TRBV5-6 and J is TRBJ1-1; D ambiguous. Germline CDR1 SGHDT, CDR2 YYEEEE. Trimming stripped 1 base from V and 1 base from J, with 8 bases between. This CDR3 is 14 amino acids long. Here the CDR3 reads CASSLLVENTEAFF. CDR3 sequence (DNA): TGTGCCAGCAGCTTGTTGGTAGAGAACACTGAAGCTTTCTTT.

As for this clone: At the DNA level, this CDR3 is encoded by other sequences in the same sample as well. The rearrangement links TRBV12-3 or TRBV12-4 to TRBJ2-5; tentative D call: TRBD2 (5 bases). This CDR3 has 13 residues. The V gene lost 3 bases and the J gene lost 1 base, with 6 bases spanning the gap. CDR3 amino acids: CASSFGLQETQYF. CDR3 DNA: TGTGCCAGCAGTTTTGGACTCCAAGAGACCCAGTACTTC.

This rearrangement joins TRBV4-2 to TRBJ1-2; 7 bases line up with TRBD1. The germline V gene has CDR1 LGHNA and CDR2 YNFKEQ. Unmatched junction bases numbered 5, after V lost 4 bases and J lost 6 bases. The CDR3 totals 13 residues. This CDR3 is CASSLQGGNGYTF. The CDR3 DNA follows: TGTGCCAGCAGCCTCCAGGGGGGTAATGGCTACACCTTC.

This clone appeared a single time. The chain recombines TRBV27 with TRBJ1-5, with 10 bases matching TRBD1. With V trimmed by 3 bases and J by 6 bases, 5 bases remained unmatched. This CDR3 has 15 amino acids. CDR1 and CDR2 (germline): MNHEY, SMNVEV (reference sequence). The CDR3: CASSFRWTGGQPQHF. The CDR3 DNA reads TGTGCCAGCAGTTTTCGTTGGACAGGGGGTCAGCCCCAGCATTTT.

The V call is TRBV7-2, the J call TRBJ2-4; maybe TRBD2 (5 bases). The CDR3 covers 12 residues. Germline V CDR1 and CDR2: SGHTA, FQGNSA. Trimming left V 4 bases short and J 13 bases short, with 14 bases between. The CDR3, as DNA: TGTGCCAGCAGCTCCGGAGGCCCCCGACAGTACTTC. Its translation is CASSSGGPRQYF.

This clone was seen only once. The rearrangement uses TRBV14 and TRBJ2-1, with TRBD2 matching over 8 bases. There are 15 residues in the CDR3. With V trimmed by 0 bases and J by 2 bases, 0 bases remained unmatched. Germline V gene data show CDR1 as SGHDN and CDR2 as FVKESK. CDR3 sequence: CASSQEAGAYNEQFF. The CDR3 coding sequence is TGTGCCAGCAGCCAAGAAGCGGGGGCCTACAATGAGCAGTTCTTC.

This rearrangement joins TRBV11-2 to TRBJ1-2; possibly TRBD1 for D (5 bases). There are 13 residues in the CDR3. The germline V gene has CDR1 SGHAT and CDR2 FQNNGV. V lost 4 bases, J lost 4 bases, and 10 bases lay in between. The CDR3 nucleotides are TGTGCCAGCAGCTCCGACAGTATCTATGGCTACACCTTC. Its translation is CASSSDSIYGYTF. Supplemented by reference TRBV11-2 and TRBJ1-2, the full variable domain reads EAGVAQSPRYKIIEKRQSVAFWCNPISGHATLYWYQQILGQGPKLLIQFQNNGVVDDSQLPKDRFSAERLKGVDSTLKIQPAKLEDSAVYLCASSSDSIYGYTFGSGTRLTVV.

The V and J genes are TRBV7-9 and TRBJ2-1; 7 bases match TRBD2. J gave up 5 bases and V 5 bases, and 3 bases lay outside the gene matches. The germline gives CDR1 SEHNR, CDR2 FQNEAQ (reference sequence). The CDR3 is 13 residues long. CDR3 nucleotide sequence: TGTGCCAGCAGCCCGCTAGCGGACAATGAGCAGTTCTTC. It translates to CASSPLADNEQFF.

A note on this clone: Within the sample, other DNA sequences also encode this same CDR3. This chain joins TRBV27 and TRBJ2-7; D is perhaps TRBD2 (6 bases). Deletions cut 3 bases from V and 3 bases from J, with 9 bases between. CDR3 length: 13 residues. The germline V gene encodes CDR1 MNHEY and CDR2 SMNVEV (reference sequence). As DNA, the CDR3 is TGTGCCAGCAGTTTGTTGGGAGGCTACGAGCAGTACTTC. It is translated as CASSLLGGYEQYF.

J is TRBJ1-2 and V is TRBV5-5; D perhaps matches TRBD1 (6 bases). Trimming took off 0 bases at V and 3 bases at J, with 15 bases between the two ends. CDR1 SGHKS and CDR2 YYEKEE come from the germline V gene (reference sequence). This CDR3 comprises 16 residues. The CDR3 reads CASSLVGDNLYYGYTF. CDR3 nucleotide sequence: TGTGCCAGCAGCTTGGTAGGGGACAACCTATACTATGGCTACACCTTC.

The chain is built from TRBV2 and TRBJ1-4; maybe TRBD1 (5 bases). V shed 3 bases and J shed 3 bases, with 11 bases lying between them. The germline V gene has CDR1 SNHLY and CDR2 FYNNEI. CDR3 size: 15 residues. Here the CDR3 DNA reads TGTGCCAGCAGTGAGCGAAGGGGATCTAATGAAAAACTGTTTTTT. Its protein product is CASSERRGSNEKLFF.

This clone has only a few counts. J is TRBJ2-7 and V is TRBV27; D not resolved. CDR1 is MNHEY, CDR2 SMNVEV, per germline (reference sequence). The CDR3 contains 13 residues. Trimming left V 3 bases short and J 9 bases short, with 15 bases between. Here the CDR3 reads CASSFSPEVAQYF. CDR3 sequence (DNA): TGTGCCAGCAGTTTTTCCCCCGAGGTCGCGCAGTACTTC.